This record concerns one T cell receptor (beta chain) sequence. Its target is unknown. The PCR ran on 60 Vbeta and 13 Jbeta primers. Clones were sequenced by immunoSEQ multiplex PCR, and TCRdb holds only the in-frame ones, with some missing. The table for this sample gives roughly 80,000 clones. These data are taken from a study of cytomegalovirus exposure and HLA in healthy donors. The study, taken as a whole, reports: Rarity characterized most TCR sequences, yet some public TCRs appeared in many donors. The authors later found TCR association rates varying by HLA locus, with DRB1 most and HLA-C fewest. In a later analysis, TCR beta V- and J-gene trimming showed a link to a missense DCLRE1C variant.

The V segment lost 3 bases and the J segment 6 bases; nucleotides outside the gene matches: 8. Germline CDR1 and CDR2: LNHDA and SQIVND (reference sequence). The CDR3 is made up of 15 amino acids. Sequenced sample: PBMCs. This clonotype was sampled from a woman under 40 in good health and CMV-seronegative. This chain links TRBV19 with TRBJ2-1; 7 nucleotides line up with TRBD2. The CDR3 loop reads CASSIPGGRGNEQFF. The DNA of the CDR3 is TGTGCCAGTAGTATCCCCGGAGGGAGGGGCAATGAGCAGTTCTTC.